The TCR beta chain described here comes from a study of T cells in Graves' hyperthyroidism and ophthalmopathy. Amplification of TCR beta CDR3 regions used RNA as the template. TCR CDR3 regions were first amplified by RT-PCR with HTBI primers. TCRdb re-called the multiplex PCR reads with MiXCR, one entry per CDR3 protein. The table has about 530,000 distinct CDR3 sequences, 17% seen once. This TCR derives from a woman younger than 30 with Graves' ophthalmopathy. The material sequenced was blood.

CDR3 in amino acids: CASSPGLVNQPQHF. In DNA form, the CDR3 reads TGTGCCAGCAGCCCCGGACTCGTTAATCAGCCCCAGCATTTT. The V and J genes are TRBV6-2 or TRBV6-3 and TRBJ1-5; D is undetermined. The CDR3 has 14 residues. Looked up from germline, CDR1 is MNHEY and CDR2 is SVGEGT. Between the trimmed V and J ends, which lost 6 bases and 4 bases, there was a span of 13 bases.